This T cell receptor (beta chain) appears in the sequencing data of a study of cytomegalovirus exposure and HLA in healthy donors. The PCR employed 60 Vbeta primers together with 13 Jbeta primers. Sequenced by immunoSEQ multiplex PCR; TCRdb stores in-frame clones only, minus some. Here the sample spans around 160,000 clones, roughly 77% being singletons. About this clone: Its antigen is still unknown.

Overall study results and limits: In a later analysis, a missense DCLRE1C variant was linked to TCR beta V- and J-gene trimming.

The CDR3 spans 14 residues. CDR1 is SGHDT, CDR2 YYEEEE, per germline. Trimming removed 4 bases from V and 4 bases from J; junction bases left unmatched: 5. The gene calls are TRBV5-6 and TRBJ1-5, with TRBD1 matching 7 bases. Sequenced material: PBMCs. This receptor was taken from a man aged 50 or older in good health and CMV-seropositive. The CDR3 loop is CASSPGQSNQPQHF. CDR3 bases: TGTGCCAGCAGCCCGGGACAGTCAAATCAGCCCCAGCATTTT.